Shown below are 24 T cell receptor beta chains from a single sample sequenced in a study of cytomegalovirus exposure and HLA in healthy donors. Primers included in the PCR were 60 Vbeta and 13 Jbeta primers. TCRdb's table, derived via immunoSEQ multiplex PCR, lists solely in-frame clones and lacks some. The data contain over 100,000 clones, around 83% of them singletons. Sequencing was done on a sample of PBMCs. These receptor sequences come from a woman aged 45-65 years in good health and CMV-seropositive.

The chain couples TRBV9 to TRBJ2-1; D remains unclear. With 0 bases removed from V and 6 bases from J, the gap between germline ends came to 7 bases. Germline V gene sequence: CDR1 SGDLS, CDR2 YYNGEE. There are 13 residues in the CDR3. Written as DNA, the CDR3 is TGTGCCAGCAGCGTAGGGCCATCCAATGAGCAGTTCTTC. Amino acids: CASSVGPSNEQFF.

V gene TRBV30 combines with J gene TRBJ2-3; 10 nucleotides align to TRBD2. The CDR3 covers 15 residues. The trim removed 1 base at V and 1 base at J, leaving 2 bases unmatched. In germline, CDR1 is GTSNPN, CDR2 SVGIG (reference sequence). The CDR3 DNA sequence: TGTGCCTGGAGTGGAACTAGCGGGGGCACAGATACGCAGTATTTT. Translation: CAWSGTSGGTDTQYF.

The V gene is TRBV29-1, the J gene TRBJ2-1; 10 bases line up with TRBD2. The CDR3 spans 14 residues. The germline V gene has CDR1 SQVTM and CDR2 ANQGSEA. Unmatched junction bases numbered 7, after V lost 6 bases and J lost 5 bases. DNA for the CDR3: TGCAGCGTCTATGGACTAGCGGATGACAATGAGCAGTTCTTC. Protein: CSVYGLADDNEQFF.

The genes are TRBV7-3 and TRBJ1-5, with D hard to call. The CDR3 extends over 13 amino acids. Per the germline V gene, CDR1 is SGHTA and CDR2 is FQGTGA. V dropped 1 base and J dropped 5 bases, with 6 bases sitting between them. In DNA form, the CDR3 reads TGTGCCAGCAGCTTAATGGCCGATCAGCCCCAGCATTTT. Its protein is CASSLMADQPQHF.

This clone was recorded once. As DNA, the CDR3 is TGTGCCAGCAGTTCTTCCGGGACAGGGGTCGAAAAACTGTTTTTT. Its translation is CASSSSGTGVEKLFF. The chain recombines TRBV28 with TRBJ1-4; 10 nucleotides match TRBD1. The CDR3 runs 15 residues. The germline CDR1 and CDR2 sequences are MDHEN and SYDVKM. After removal of 4 bases from V and 8 bases from J, the junction contained 7 bases not matched to a gene.

This sequence joins TRBV5-1 and TRBJ2-3; the D gene is possibly TRBD1 (6 bases). The CDR3 sequence is 15 residues long. Looked up from germline, CDR1 is SGHRS and CDR2 is YFSETQ. Trimming stripped 7 bases from V and 0 bases from J, with 15 bases between. CDR3 nucleotides: TGCGCCAGCTGCCTTGGACAGTCTAGCACAGATACGCAGTATTTT. Protein: CASCLGQSSTDTQYF. Full variable domain (missing parts from reference TRBV5-1 and TRBJ2-3): KAGVTQTPRYLIKTRGQQVTLSCSPISGHRSVSWYQQTPGQGLQFLFEYFSETQRNKGNFPGRFSGRQFSNSRSEMNVSTLELGDSALYLCASCLGQSSTDTQYFGPGTRLTVL.

The chain uses TRBV18 and TRBJ2-1; 8 bases are shared with TRBD2. V shed 6 bases, J shed 9 bases, and the junction held 7 bases outside the gene matches. The CDR3 runs to 13 residues. Germline CDR1 KGHSH, CDR2 LQKENI. As DNA, the CDR3 is TGTGCCAGCTCTTTGGCGGGAGGCGGTGAGCAGTTCTTC. Encoded protein: CASSLAGGGEQFF.

The chain links TRBV6-5 to TRBJ1-5; 7 bases fit TRBD1. V shed 6 bases, J shed 2 bases, and the junction held 7 bases outside the gene matches. CDR3 length: 15 amino acids. Germline CDR1 MNHEY, CDR2 SVGAGI. The CDR3 loop is CASSPQGLGNQPQHF. CDR3 coding DNA: TGTGCCAGCAGCCCACAGGGGTTAGGCAATCAGCCCCAGCATTTT.

J is TRBJ2-3 and V is TRBV30; D may be TRBD2 (5 bases). This CDR3 comprises 14 residues. V was cut by 4 bases and J by 0 bases, with 11 bases left in between. Germline V CDR1 and CDR2: GTSNPN, SVGIG (reference sequence). CDR3 amino acids: CAWTRVISTDTQYF. The CDR3 DNA reads TGTGCCTGGACGAGGGTGATAAGCACAGATACGCAGTATTTT.

CDR3 bases: TGTGCCAGTAGTATCGCCGGGACATCCTATAGCAATCAGCCCCAGCATTTT. This gives the protein CASSIAGTSYSNQPQHF. This chain connects TRBV19 to TRBJ1-5; maybe TRBD1 (6 bases). The germline V gene has CDR1 LNHDA and CDR2 SQIVND (reference sequence). Trimming left V 3 bases short and J 0 bases short, with 15 bases between. The CDR3 is 17 residues long.

The rearrangement uses TRBV28 and TRBJ2-3; TRBD2 might be the D (5 bases). V lost 6 bases to trimming and J lost 0 bases, with 13 bases between them. Germline CDR1 reads MDHEN; CDR2 reads SYDVKM. This CDR3 is built from 15 residues. The CDR3 protein is CASSLDWMSTDTQYF. CDR3 DNA sequence: TGTGCCAGCAGCCTGGACTGGATGAGCACAGATACGCAGTATTTT.

This clone was counted only a few times. The chain carries TRBV6-5 and TRBJ2-1, with TRBD2 identical over 8 bases. This CDR3 comprises 15 residues. Germline V gene lookup returns CDR1 MNHEY and CDR2 SVGAGI. J was trimmed by 4 bases and V by 2 bases; bases with no gene match: 4. CDR3: CASSYVLAGYNEQFF. Here the CDR3 DNA reads TGTGCCAGCAGTTACGTGCTAGCGGGTTACAATGAGCAGTTCTTC.

This clone turned up a few times. The chain joins TRBV27 to TRBJ2-1; 11 positions agree with TRBD2. In germline, CDR1 is MNHEY, CDR2 SMNVEV (reference sequence). The CDR3 totals 17 residues. V lost 2 bases and J lost 0; bases outside the gene matches: 3. The CDR3 nucleotides read TGTGCCAGCAGTTTAACTAGCGGGAGTTACTCCTACAATGAGCAGTTCTTC. Its translation: CASSLTSGSYSYNEQFF.

The genes are TRBV2 and TRBJ2-6; D uncertain. This CDR3 spans 16 amino acids. Trimming removed 6 bases at V and 1 base at J, with 13 bases between. The germline V gene has CDR1 SNHLY and CDR2 FYNNEI. The CDR3 bases are TGTGCCAGCAGAACTACCCGGTTTTCTGGGGCCAACGTCCTGACTTTC. Protein product: CASRTTRFSGANVLTF. The full variable domain, rest sourced from reference TRBV2 and TRBJ2-6, is EPEVTQTPSHQVTQMGQEVILRCVPISNHLYFYWYRQILGQKVEFLVSFYNNEISEKSEIFDDQFSVERPDGSNFTLKIRSTKLEDSAMYFCASRTTRFSGANVLTFGAGSRLTVL.

This clone was recorded only once. The gene calls are TRBV7-2 and TRBJ2-7; 7 bases align to TRBD1. The length of the CDR3 is 16 residues. Germline-derived CDR1 and CDR2 are SGHTA and FQGNSA. Losses at the gene ends were 1 base for V and 2 bases for J; bases not matched to a gene: 8. The CDR3 here is CASSLGTPRGPYEQYF. CDR3 bases: TGTGCCAGCAGCTTAGGGACACCAAGGGGGCCCTACGAGCAGTACTTC. Using reference TRBV7-2 and TRBJ2-7 for the parts outside the CDR3, the full variable domain is GAGVSQSPSNKVTEKGKDVELRCDPISGHTALYWYRQSLGQGLEFLIYFQGNSAPDKSGLPSDRFSAERTGGSVSTLTIQRTQQEDSAVYLCASSLGTPRGPYEQYFGPGTRLTVT.

The chain uses TRBV6-5 and TRBJ2-1; the match to TRBD2 covers 9 bases. Germline V gives CDR1 MNHEY, CDR2 SVGAGI. This CDR3 is built from 13 residues. V lost 10 bases, J lost 7 bases, and 8 bases stayed unmatched. The CDR3 DNA reads as TGTGCCATCCCTGGACTAGCGATGAATGAGCAGTTCTTC. Translated, it gives CAIPGLAMNEQFF.

Note on this clone: One end of the junction fails to match germline, which may point to a read error. The chain couples TRBV7-9 to TRBJ1-6, with 7 bases identical to TRBD1. Germline CDR1 SEHNR, CDR2 FQNEAQ (reference sequence). The CDR3 is made up of 14 amino acids. The CDR3 reads CAGSSGQYNSPLHF. The DNA of the CDR3 is TGTGCCGGCAGCTCGGGACAGTATAATTCACCCCTCCACTTT.

The V and J genes are TRBV5-5 and TRBJ1-2; a weak D match, TRBD1 (5 bases). This CDR3 has 14 residues. Germline V CDR1 and CDR2: SGHKS, YYEKEE (reference sequence). V lost 1 base and J lost 4, with 11 bases in between. The CDR3 is CASSLRQGLYGYTF. Written as DNA, the CDR3 is TGTGCCAGCAGCTTGAGGCAGGGCCTCTATGGCTACACCTTC. Full variable domain (rest looked up from reference TRBV5-5 and TRBJ1-2): DAGVTQSPTHLIKTRGQQVTLRCSPISGHKSVSWYQQVLGQGPQFIFQYYEKEERGRGNFPDRFSARQFPNYSSELNVNALLLGDSALYLCASSLRQGLYGYTFGSGTRLTVV.

This chain connects TRBV28 to TRBJ2-1, with a possible D match to TRBD2 (6 bases). The V end lost 2 bases, the J end lost 16 bases, and 18 bases lay between the germline ends. CDR3 size: 13 residues. The germline V gene has CDR1 MDHEN and CDR2 SYDVKM. The CDR3 loop reads CASSLNPGRRAFF. The CDR3 DNA follows: TGTGCCAGCAGTTTAAATCCGGGTAGGAGGGCTTTCTTC. Together with reference TRBV28 and TRBJ2-1, the CDR3 gives the full variable domain: DVKVTQSSRYLVKRTGEKVFLECVQDMDHENMFWYRQDPGLGLRLIYFSYDVKMKEKGDIPEGYSVSREKKERFSLILESASTNQTSMYLCASSLNPGRRAFFGPGTRLTVL.

V gene TRBV5-1 combines with J gene TRBJ2-5; 7 nucleotides agree with TRBD1. J lost 2 bases, V lost 4 bases, and 5 bases had no gene match. From germline, CDR1 is SGHRS and CDR2 YFSETQ. This CDR3 contains 14 residues. This CDR3 is CASSEPGQQETQYF. DNA of the CDR3: TGCGCCAGCAGCGAACCGGGACAGCAAGAGACCCAGTACTTC.

The chain is built from TRBV2 and TRBJ2-2; D may be TRBD1 (5 bases). Germline V gene data show CDR1 as SNHLY and CDR2 as FYNNEI. The CDR3 has 15 amino acids. V lost 7 bases and J 0 bases, leaving 12 bases between the germline ends. In DNA form, the CDR3 reads TGTGCCAGCAACCCCAGGGATACGAACACCGGGGAGCTGTTTTTT. Its protein product is CASNPRDTNTGELFF.

The J gene is TRBJ2-1, the V gene TRBV19; 9 bases are shared with TRBD2. CDR3 length: 15 residues. Germline values: CDR1 LNHDA, CDR2 SQIVND (reference sequence). Trimming removed 1 base from V and 6 bases from J; junction bases left unmatched: 4. CDR3 in DNA: TGTGCCAGTAGTATAGTGAGCGGGGGGACCAATGAGCAGTTCTTC. Amino acid sequence: CASSIVSGGTNEQFF.

The rearrangement uses TRBV27 and TRBJ2-5; 8 nucleotides match TRBD2. The DNA end favors TRBJ2-7, so the J call may be wrong. CDR1 and CDR2 (germline): MNHEY, SMNVEV (reference sequence). CDR3 size: 18 residues. The CDR3 region is CASSPYSSVLAVSYEQYF. The CDR3 region has the DNA TGTGCCAGCAGTCCTTACTCCAGCGTACTAGCGGTCTCCTACGAGCAGTACTTC.

This chain joins TRBV5-1 and TRBJ2-2; tentative D call: TRBD1 (5 bases). Trimming left V 1 base short and J 1 base short, with 8 bases between. Germline V gives CDR1 SGHRS, CDR2 YFSETQ. This CDR3 is 15 amino acids long. CDR3 sequence reads: CASSLWQGNTGELFF. The CDR3 DNA reads TGCGCCAGCAGCTTGTGGCAGGGGAACACCGGGGAGCTGTTTTTT.